The text below deals with one TCR beta chain. Its antigen is still unknown. No much larger clone is present one base from it, and per-base qualities are unavailable. The same CDR3 also results from other DNA sequences found in this sample. This record comes from a study of blood T cell repertoires in COVID-19 (dated by TCRdb to between 2020 and 2021). Notes on the research overall: The collaborator samples originated in the United States, Italy and Spain and spanned the acute and convalescent phases of COVID-19. The sample metadata nearly always contained a de-identified subject ID, COVID-19 status, age in years and sex. The repertoires were released in a freely available public database intended as a resource for research on the immune response to SARS-CoV-2. The dataset comprised deeply sampled blood TCRbeta repertoires from subjects exposed to, actively infected with, or recovered from COVID-19. The material from the prospective study consisted of cDNA or gDNA derived from T cells, B-cell-depleted T cells, or PBMCs. Samples were obtained from the ongoing ImmuneRACE study (first 160 participants) and from 1,254 subjects provided by 6 global collaborators. Where available, HLA class I and class II types were obtained from metadata supplied by the sample provider rather than from assay-based typing.

V is cut by 3 bases and J by 2 bases, and the space between the germline ends is 8 bases. CDR1 and CDR2, per the germline V gene (reference sequence), are LNHDA and SQIVND. Measured from the cysteine to the phenylalanine, the CDR3 is 14 residues long. Only CDR3 DNA remains: 42 bases, in frame from the first base. In the prospective study, participants were roughly 18 to 95 years old, resided in 24 geographic areas of the United States, and were enrolled through a virtual design. Cohort assignment in the prospective study relied on participant-reported clinical history from a screening survey and a study questionnaire. Each participant in the prospective study had whole blood, serum and a nasopharyngeal or oropharyngeal swab collected by mobile phlebotomists. Additional blood draws and questionnaires over an approximately 2-month period could optionally be provided by prospective study participants. Prospective study blood samples were shipped either frozen or at room temperature before DNA extraction.

The study at large found these results: Clinical and demographic metadata were provided uncurated, with the amount varying by source and participant.

The immunoSEQ Assay, a bias-controlled multiplex PCR, was used to amplify TCRbeta CDR3 regions from genomic DNA. The authors processed their data as follows. The number of nucleated cells in each sample was estimated by amplification of reference gene primers within the assay. To quantify the absolute abundance of each unique TCRbeta CDR3 rearrangement, sequence reads were collapsed and filtered. For each sample, productive Simpson clonality was calculated as the square root of Simpson's diversity index across productive rearrangements. In TCRdb, the immuneACCESS table is reduced to in-frame sequences with V and J assigned. These tables do not hold every clone; where another copy was compared, an unresolved V gene accounts for under half, and the others remain unexplained. V and J calls and clone size come straight from that table; D and trimming were deduced from the DNA. In this sample the table shows roughly 240,000 clones, approximately 90% of which occur a single time. 2% to 2.5% of the sample is held by the ten biggest clonotypes.

The sample taken for sequencing was PBMCs or T cells enriched from blood (not recorded which). The chain is made from TRBV19 and TRBJ1-3; no D gene call is confident. The source of this sequence is a woman aged 40-49 years with acute COVID-19. The DNA is as follows: TGTGCCAGTAGTATTAGAGGGCCTGGAAACACCATATATTTT. Its product reads: CASSIRGPGNTIYF.